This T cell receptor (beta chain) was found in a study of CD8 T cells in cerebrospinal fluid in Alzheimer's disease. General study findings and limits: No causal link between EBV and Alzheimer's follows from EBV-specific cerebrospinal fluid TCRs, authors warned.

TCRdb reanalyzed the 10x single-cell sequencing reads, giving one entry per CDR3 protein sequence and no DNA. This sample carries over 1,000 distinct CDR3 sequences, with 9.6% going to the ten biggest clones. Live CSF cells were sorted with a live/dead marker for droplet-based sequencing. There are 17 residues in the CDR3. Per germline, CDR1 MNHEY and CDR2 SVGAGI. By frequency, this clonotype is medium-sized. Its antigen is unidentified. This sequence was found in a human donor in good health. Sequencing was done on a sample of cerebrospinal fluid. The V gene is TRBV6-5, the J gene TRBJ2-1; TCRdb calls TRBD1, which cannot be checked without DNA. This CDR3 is CASSSGMGTGVGNEQFF.